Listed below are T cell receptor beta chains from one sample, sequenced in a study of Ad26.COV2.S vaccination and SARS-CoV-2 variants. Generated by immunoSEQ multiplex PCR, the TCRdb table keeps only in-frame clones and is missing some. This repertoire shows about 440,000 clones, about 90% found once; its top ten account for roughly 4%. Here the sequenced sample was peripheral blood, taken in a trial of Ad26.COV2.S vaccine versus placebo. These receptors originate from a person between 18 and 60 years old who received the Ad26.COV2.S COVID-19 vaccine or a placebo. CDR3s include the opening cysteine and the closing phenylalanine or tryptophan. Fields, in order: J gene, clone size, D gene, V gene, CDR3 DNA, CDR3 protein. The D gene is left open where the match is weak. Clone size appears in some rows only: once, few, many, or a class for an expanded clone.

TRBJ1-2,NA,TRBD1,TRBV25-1,TGTGCCAGCAGTGGAGGGGGCGCCTTTCCGCCTAACTATGGCTACACCTTC,CASSGGGAFPPNYGYTF
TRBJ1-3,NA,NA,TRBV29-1,TGCAGCGTTGTGTTCAGCTCTGGAAACACCATATATTTT,CSVVFSSGNTIYF
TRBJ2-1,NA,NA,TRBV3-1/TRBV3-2,TGTGCCAGCAGCCCACAGGGAAGGGGGCAGTTCTTC,CASSPQGRGQFF
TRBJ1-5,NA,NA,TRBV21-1,TGTGCCAGCAGCAAAGTATCTTCGCCAGGGGGAGGCAATCAGCCCCAGCATTTT,CASSKVSSPGGGNQPQHF
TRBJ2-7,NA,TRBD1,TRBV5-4,TGTGCCAGCAGCCCGGGACAGGATTTTTACGAGCAGTACTTC,CASSPGQDFYEQYF
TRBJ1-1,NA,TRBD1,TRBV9,TGTGCCAGCAGCGTCTACACAGGACAGGGCGCTGAAGCTTTCTTT,CASSVYTGQGAEAFF
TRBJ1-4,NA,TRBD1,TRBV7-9,TGTGCCAGCAGCCTGGGACAGGGGTTGGAAAAACTGTTTTTT,CASSLGQGLEKLFF
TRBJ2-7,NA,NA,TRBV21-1,TGTAGCAATTATCGAGCCCTACCCAACTACGAGCAGTACTTC,CSNYRALPNYEQYF
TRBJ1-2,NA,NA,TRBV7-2,TGTGCCAGCAGCTTAGTACTTAACTATGGCTACACCTTC,CASSLVLNYGYTF
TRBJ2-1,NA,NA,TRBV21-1,TGTGCCAGCACTGGAGCGGGAGGATTTTACAATGAGCAGTTCTTC,CASTGAGGFYNEQFF
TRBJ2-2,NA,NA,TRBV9,TGTGCCACTGCCAGGGGTGGCACCGGGGAGCTGTTTTTT,CATARGGTGELFF
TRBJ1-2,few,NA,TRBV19,TGTGCCAGTAGTACACCCTCCAGGGGACACTATGGCTACACCTTC,CASSTPSRGHYGYTF
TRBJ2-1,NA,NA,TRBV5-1,TGCGCCAGCAGCTTGATGGGGGTAGGGTTTGCGGGAACCTACAATGAGCAGTTCTTC,CASSLMGVGFAGTYNEQFF
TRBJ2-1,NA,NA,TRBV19,TGTGCCAGTAGTAAATTCACGACCAGCTCCTACAATGAGCAGTTCTTC,CASSKFTTSSYNEQFF
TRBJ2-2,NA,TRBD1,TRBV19,TGTGCCAGTAGTATACGGGACAGGGGGATTACCGGGGAGCTGTTTTTT,CASSIRDRGITGELFF
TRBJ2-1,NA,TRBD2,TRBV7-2,TGTGCCAGCAGCACGACCGGGACTAGCGACAATGAGCAGTTCTTC,CASSTTGTSDNEQFF
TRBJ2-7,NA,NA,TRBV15,TGTGCCACCAGCAGAGGGGGGGCCTCCTACGAGCAGTACTTC,CATSRGGASYEQYF
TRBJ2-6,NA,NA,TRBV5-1,TGCGCCAGCAGCTTGGTAGCCGGGGCCAACGTCCTGACTTTC,CASSLVAGANVLTF
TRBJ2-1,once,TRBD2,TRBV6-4,TGTGCCAGCACCCGGACTAGCGGGAGGGCCATTGAGCAGTTCTTC,CASTRTSGRAIEQFF
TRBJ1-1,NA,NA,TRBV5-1,TGCGCCAGCAGTTGGGAGATGGGAACTGAAGCTTTCTTT,CASSWEMGTEAFF
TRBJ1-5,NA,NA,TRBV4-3,TGCGCCAGCAGCCAAGATCTAAAAGGCAATCAGCCCCAGCATTTT,CASSQDLKGNQPQHF
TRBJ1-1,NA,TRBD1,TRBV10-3,TGTGCCATCAGTGAAACAGGGGGCGTTACTGAAGCTTTCTTT,CAISETGGVTEAFF
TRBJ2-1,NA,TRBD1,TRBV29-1,TGCAGCGGATGGACAGGGTCGTATGAGCAGTTCTTC,CSGWTGSYEQFF
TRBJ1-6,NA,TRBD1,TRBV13,TGTGCCAGCAGCCCAGGCAGACAGGGGGATTCACCCCTCCACTTT,CASSPGRQGDSPLHF
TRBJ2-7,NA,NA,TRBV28,TGTGCCAGCAGTTTGCCGGGTAGCGGAGCCTACGAGCAGTACTTC,CASSLPGSGAYEQYF
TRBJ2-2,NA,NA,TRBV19,TGTGCCAGTAGTATTGTTAAAAACCGGGAGCTGTTTTTT,CASSIVKNRELFF
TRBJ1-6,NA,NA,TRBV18,TGTGCCAGCTCACCACCAGGGGAGGGATCACCCCTCCACTTT,CASSPPGEGSPLHF
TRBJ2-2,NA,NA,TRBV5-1,TGCGCCAGCAGACTCGGGACATTTGAGGCCGGGGAGCTGTTTTTT,CASRLGTFEAGELFF
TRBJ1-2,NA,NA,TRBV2,TGTGCCAGCAGCGGGGTCCTAGGAGTAGGCTACACCTTC,CASSGVLGVGYTF
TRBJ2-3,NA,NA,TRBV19,TGTGCCAGTAGTCTCCAGCGCACAGATACGCAGTATTTT,CASSLQRTDTQYF
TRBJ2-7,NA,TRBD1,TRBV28,TGTGCCAGCAGTTTGGGACAGGTTTACGAGCAGTACTTC,CASSLGQVYEQYF
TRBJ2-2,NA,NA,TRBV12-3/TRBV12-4,TGTGCCAGCAGTTTAGGAGGGGCCGGGGAGCTGTTTTTT,CASSLGGAGELFF
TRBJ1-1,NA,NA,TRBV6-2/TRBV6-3,TGTGCCAGCAGTTACGTGGGCACTGAAGCTTTCTTT,CASSYVGTEAFF
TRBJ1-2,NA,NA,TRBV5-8,TGTGCCAGCAGCCCTCCCCCAGGGCGGGTCAAACTCGACTACACCTTC,CASSPPPGRVKLDYTF
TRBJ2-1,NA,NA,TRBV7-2,TGTGCCAGCAGCTTAAACGGGATGGTCTACAATGAGCAGTTCTTC,CASSLNGMVYNEQFF
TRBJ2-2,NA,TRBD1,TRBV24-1,TGTGCCACCAGTGATGCCACGACAGGGCCCGGCGGGGAGCTGTTTTTT,CATSDATTGPGGELFF
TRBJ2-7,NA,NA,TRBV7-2,TGTGCCAGCAGCAGCCAGCCGAGCTCCTACGAGCAGTACTTC,CASSSQPSSYEQYF
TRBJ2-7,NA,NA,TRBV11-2,TGTGCCAGCAGCTTAGTTGGCAGGACATACGAGCAGTACTTC,CASSLVGRTYEQYF
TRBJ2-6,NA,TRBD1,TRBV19,TGTGCCAGTAGTGTCCTTGAGGGACAGAGCTCTGGGGCCAACGTCCTGACTTTC,CASSVLEGQSSGANVLTF
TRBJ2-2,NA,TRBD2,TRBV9,TGTGCCAGCACTGGCGGGAGTCAGGCCGGGGAGCTGTTTTTT,CASTGGSQAGELFF
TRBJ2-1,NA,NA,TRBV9,TGTGCCAGCAGTGAAACGGGAGCCCGCCGGGATGAGCAGTTCTTC,CASSETGARRDEQFF
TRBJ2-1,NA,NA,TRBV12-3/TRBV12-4,TGTGCCAGCGGCCCGGGGTCTGAGCAGTTCTTC,CASGPGSEQFF
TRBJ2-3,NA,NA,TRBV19,TGTGCCAGTAGTGAGCAGGGGGGAGGCACAGATACGCAGTATTTT,CASSEQGGGTDTQYF
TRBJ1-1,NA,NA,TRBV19,TGTGCCAGTAGTATCCCGGGGGCCCTATTGGCTTTCTTT,CASSIPGALLAFF
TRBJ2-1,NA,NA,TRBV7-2,TGTGCCAGCAGCTTAGTGGGCGTGAGGGAGTTGGTCGATGAGCAGTTCTTC,CASSLVGVRELVDEQFF
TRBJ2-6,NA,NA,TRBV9,TGTGCCAGCAGCGTACCCTGGCCGGACAGCCTAATGGGGGGGGCCAACGTCCTGACTTTC,CASSVPWPDSLMGGANVLTF
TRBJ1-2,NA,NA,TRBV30,TGTGCCTGGGGGACGGGAGGCTATGGCTACACCTTC,CAWGTGGYGYTF
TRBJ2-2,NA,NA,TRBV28,TGTGCCAGCAGTTTAGAAACCCCAGGTACGAACACCGGGGAGCTGTTTTTT,CASSLETPGTNTGELFF